This T cell receptor (beta chain) was observed in a study of vaccination effects on CD4 cells after COVID-19. The CDR3 runs to 13 residues. Deletions cut 5 bases from V and 0 bases from J, with 6 bases between. The germline CDR1 and CDR2 sequences are MDHEN and SYDVKM. As regards this clone: As yet, its antigen is unknown.

The method was immunoSEQ multiplex PCR; TCRdb's version includes in-frame clones alone and lacks a portion of them. The data contain about 45,000 clones, around 78% of them singletons. Antigen-specific CD4+ T cells expanded by the ViraFEST assay with viral peptide pools were then sequenced. Isolating CD4+ T cells followed approximately 11 days of culture. Nucleocapsid antibody tests were negative, and the vaccine recipients had no prior SARS-CoV-2 infection. The source is a human donor who received a COVID-19 vaccine. The gene calls are TRBV28 and TRBJ2-3; D is perhaps TRBD1 (5 bases). The material was CD4+ T cells from PBMCs cultured with SARS-CoV-2 spike peptides, obtained before COVID-19 vaccination. The CDR3 protein is CASSRTSTDTQYF. CDR3 in DNA: TGTGCCAGCAGTCGGACAAGCACAGATACGCAGTATTTT.